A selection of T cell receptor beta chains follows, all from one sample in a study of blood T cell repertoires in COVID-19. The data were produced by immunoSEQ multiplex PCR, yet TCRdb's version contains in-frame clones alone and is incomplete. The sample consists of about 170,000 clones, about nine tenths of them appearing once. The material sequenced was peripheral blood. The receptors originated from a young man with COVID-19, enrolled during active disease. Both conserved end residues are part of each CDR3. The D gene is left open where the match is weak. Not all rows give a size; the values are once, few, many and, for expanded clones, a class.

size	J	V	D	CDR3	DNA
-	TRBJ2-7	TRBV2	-	CASSVRGSSHEQYF	TGTGCCAGCAGTGTGAGGGGGAGCAGCCACGAGCAGTACTTC
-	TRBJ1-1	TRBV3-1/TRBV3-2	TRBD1	CASSQESGQGDLNTEAFF	TGTGCCAGCAGCCAAGAGTCGGGACAGGGGGATCTGAACACTGAAGCTTTCTTT
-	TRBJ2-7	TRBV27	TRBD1	CASSYSRGQGVHEQYF	TGTGCCAGCAGTTATAGTCGGGGACAGGGGGTCCACGAGCAGTACTTC
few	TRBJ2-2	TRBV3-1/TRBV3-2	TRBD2	CASSHAALALTGELFF	TGTGCCAGCAGCCATGCCGCACTAGCGCTCACCGGGGAGCTGTTTTTT
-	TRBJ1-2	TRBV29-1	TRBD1	CSVEVRTGYYGYTF	TGCAGCGTTGAAGTCCGGACAGGGTACTATGGCTACACCTTC
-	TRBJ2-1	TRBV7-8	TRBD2	CASSLARLAGGNEQFF	TGTGCCAGCAGCTTAGCTCGTCTAGCGGGAGGCAATGAGCAGTTCTTC
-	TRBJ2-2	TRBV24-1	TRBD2	CATSDIRAGGLTGELFF	TGTGCCACCAGTGATATCCGAGCGGGAGGCCTTACCGGGGAGCTGTTTTTT
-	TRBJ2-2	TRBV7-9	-	CASSSTVWRVDPNTGELFF	TGTGCCAGCAGCTCCACCGTTTGGAGGGTAGATCCGAACACCGGGGAGCTGTTTTTT
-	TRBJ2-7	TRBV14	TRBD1	CASSRPGTGIYEQYF	TGTGCCAGCAGCCGCCCCGGGACAGGGATATACGAGCAGTACTTC
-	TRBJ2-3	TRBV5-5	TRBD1	CASSMLRTGSGTDTQYF	TGTGCCAGCAGCATGCTCAGGACAGGGTCGGGGACAGATACGCAGTATTTT
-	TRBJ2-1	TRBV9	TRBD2	CASSVRIAGVNEQFF	TGTGCCAGCAGCGTAAGGATAGCGGGGGTCAATGAGCAGTTCTTC
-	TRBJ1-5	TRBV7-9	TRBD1	CASSLGTGLSQPQHF	TGTGCCAGCAGCTTAGGGACAGGGTTGAGTCAGCCCCAGCATTTT
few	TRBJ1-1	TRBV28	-	CASSANRNHRGAFF	TGTGCCAGCAGTGCAAACAGGAACCACCGCGGAGCTTTCTTT
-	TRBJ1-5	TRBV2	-	CASSEGPLISNQPQHF	TGTGCCAGCAGTGAAGGGCCCCTTATAAGCAATCAGCCCCAGCATTTT
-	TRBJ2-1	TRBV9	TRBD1	CASSVRQGPYNEQFF	TGTGCCAGCAGCGTGAGACAGGGGCCCTACAATGAGCAGTTCTTC
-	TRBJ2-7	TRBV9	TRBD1	CASSGRDRDYEQYF	TGTGCCAGCAGTGGCCGGGACAGGGACTACGAGCAGTACTTC
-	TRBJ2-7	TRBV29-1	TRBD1	CSVATGGEQYF	TGCAGCGTCGCTACAGGGGGCGAGCAGTACTTC
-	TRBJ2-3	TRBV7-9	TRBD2	CASRPLAGDDTDTQYF	TGTGCCAGCAGGCCTCTAGCGGGGGATGACACAGATACGCAGTATTTT
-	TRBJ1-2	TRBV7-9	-	CASSPRTVKNYGYTF	TGTGCCAGCAGCCCCCGGACAGTCAAAAACTATGGCTACACCTTC
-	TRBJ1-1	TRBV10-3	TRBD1	CAISERDSKNTEAFF	TGTGCCATCAGTGAGAGGGACAGTAAGAACACTGAAGCTTTCTTT
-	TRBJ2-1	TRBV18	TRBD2	CASSLVRTSGRALNEQFF	TGTGCCAGCTCACTGGTGCGGACTAGCGGGAGGGCCCTCAATGAGCAGTTCTTC
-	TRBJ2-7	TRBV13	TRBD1	CASSTRDRKNYEQYF	TGTGCCAGCAGCACACGGGACAGGAAAAACTACGAGCAGTACTTC
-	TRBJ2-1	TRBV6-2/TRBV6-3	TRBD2	CASSYGLAGNNEQFF	TGTGCCAGCAGTTACGGCCTAGCGGGAAACAATGAGCAGTTCTTC
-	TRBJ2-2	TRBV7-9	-	CASSFSANTGELFF	TGTGCCAGCAGCTTCTCAGCGAACACCGGGGAGCTGTTTTTT
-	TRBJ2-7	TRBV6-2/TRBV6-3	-	CASSHDTYEQYF	TGTGCCAGCAGTCACGACACTTACGAGCAGTACTTC
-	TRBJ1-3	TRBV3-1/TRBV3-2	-	CASSPTDKGNTIYF	TGTGCCAGCAGCCCTACGGACAAGGGAAACACCATATATTTT
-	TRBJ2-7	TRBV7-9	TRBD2	CASSYPPTTSVDYEQYF	TGTGCCAGCAGCTACCCTCCGACTACTAGCGTGGACTACGAGCAGTACTTC
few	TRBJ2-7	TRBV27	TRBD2	CASSHSGRHYEQYF	TGTGCCAGCAGTCATAGCGGGAGACACTACGAGCAGTACTTC
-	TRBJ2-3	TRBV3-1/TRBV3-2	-	CASCYLGTDTQYF	TGTGCCAGCTGCTACCTAGGCACAGATACGCAGTATTTT
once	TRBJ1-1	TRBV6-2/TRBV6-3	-	CASSRVGARTEAFF	TGTGCCAGCAGTAGGGTGGGGGCGCGTACTGAAGCTTTCTTT
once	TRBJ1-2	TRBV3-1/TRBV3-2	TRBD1	CASSQGPSQGGNYGYTF	TGTGCCAGCAGCCAAGGACCCTCACAGGGGGGAAACTATGGCTACACCTTC
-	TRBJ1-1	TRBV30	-	CAWTGLRTEAFF	TGTGCCTGGACAGGTTTAAGGACTGAAGCTTTCTTT
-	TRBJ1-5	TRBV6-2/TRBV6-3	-	CASSYSGQTNQPQHF	TGTGCCAGCAGTTACTCTGGACAGACAAATCAGCCCCAGCATTTT
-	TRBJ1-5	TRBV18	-	CASSKGGDQPQHF	TGTGCCAGCTCAAAAGGGGGGGATCAGCCCCAGCATTTT
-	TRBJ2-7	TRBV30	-	CAWTLSAGTYEQYF	TGTGCCTGGACCCTCTCCGCGGGTACCTACGAGCAGTACTTC
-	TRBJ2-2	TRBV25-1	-	CASSISGEARELFF	TGTGCCAGCAGTATATCTGGGGAGGCGAGGGAGCTGTTTTTT
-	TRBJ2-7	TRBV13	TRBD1	CASSPERDRGYEQYF	TGTGCCAGCAGCCCAGAGAGGGACAGAGGATACGAGCAGTACTTC
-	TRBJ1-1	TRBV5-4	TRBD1	CASSPEQGAVAEAFF	TGTGCCAGCAGCCCCGAACAGGGGGCCGTGGCTGAAGCTTTCTTT
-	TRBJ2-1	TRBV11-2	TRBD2	CASSLDLAVKQFF	TGTGCCAGCAGCTTAGATCTAGCGGTAAAGCAGTTCTTC
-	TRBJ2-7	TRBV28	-	CASSLYQQQYEQYF	TGTGCCAGCAGTTTATATCAACAGCAATACGAGCAGTACTTC
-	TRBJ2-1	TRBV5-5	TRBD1	CASSLGRQGINEQFF	TGTGCCAGCAGCTTGGGCCGACAGGGGATCAATGAGCAGTTCTTC
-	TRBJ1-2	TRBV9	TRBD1	CASSAGTGWNYGYTF	TGTGCCAGCAGCGCAGGGACAGGGTGGAACTATGGCTACACCTTC
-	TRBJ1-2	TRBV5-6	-	CASSLPPGTYYGYTF	TGTGCCAGCAGCTTGCCACCTGGGACATACTATGGCTACACCTTC
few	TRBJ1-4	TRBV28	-	CASSQTGSTNEKLFF	TGTGCCAGCAGCCAAACGGGTTCAACTAATGAAAAACTGTTTTTT
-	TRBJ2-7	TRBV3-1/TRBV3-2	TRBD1	CASSQVGTGGSEQYF	TGTGCCAGCAGCCAAGTCGGGACAGGGGGGAGTGAGCAGTACTTC
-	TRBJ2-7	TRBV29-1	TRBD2	CSALAEDSYEQYF	TGCAGCGCCCTAGCGGAGGACTCCTACGAGCAGTACTTC
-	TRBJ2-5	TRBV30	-	CAWSWGRGGQYF	TGTGCCTGGAGTTGGGGGCGCGGGGGCCAGTACTTC
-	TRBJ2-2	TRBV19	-	CASSIWGAGELFF	TGTGCCAGTAGTATTTGGGGGGCCGGGGAGCTGTTTTTT
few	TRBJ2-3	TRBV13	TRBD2	CASSPGGTSGRGDTQYF	TGTGCCAGCAGCCCCGGGGGGACTAGCGGGAGAGGGGATACGCAGTATTTT
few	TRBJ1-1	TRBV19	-	CASSLSWRKNTEAFF	TGTGCCAGTAGCCTCTCGTGGCGGAAGAACACTGAAGCTTTCTTT
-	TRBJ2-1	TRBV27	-	CASSSRSGALNEQFF	TGTGCCAGCAGCTCACGTAGCGGCGCATTAAATGAGCAGTTCTTC
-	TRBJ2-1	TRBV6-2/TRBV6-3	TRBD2	CASSYFSGLGNEQFF	TGTGCCAGCAGTTATTTCTCCGGACTAGGCAATGAGCAGTTCTTC
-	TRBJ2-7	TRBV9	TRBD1	CASGRTGGWDEQYF	TGTGCCAGCGGTAGGACAGGGGGCTGGGACGAGCAGTACTTC
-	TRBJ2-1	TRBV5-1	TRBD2	CASSPSGRHNEQFF	TGCGCCAGCAGTCCTAGCGGGAGACACAATGAGCAGTTCTTC
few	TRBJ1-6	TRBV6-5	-	CASSLSEGNSPLHF	TGTGCCAGCAGCCTCTCCGAGGGCAATTCACCCCTCCACTTT
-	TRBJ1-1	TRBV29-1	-	CSASGPLGAFF	TGCAGCGCCTCGGGTCCCCTCGGGGCTTTCTTT